This record covers a single T cell receptor beta chain. Its specificity is not known. Germline CDR1 and CDR2: SGDLS and YYNGEE. CDR3 size: 16 residues. Trimming took off 0 bases at V and 1 base at J, with 12 bases between the two ends. These data are taken from a study of T cell responses to AZD1222 COVID-19 vaccine. Regarding the study as a whole: Donors were mostly white British, more females; clonal diversity possibly underestimated.

Profiling relied on immunoSEQ multiplex PCR, and the TCRdb table lists in-frame clones only, not all of them. The sample has about 140,000 clones, 91% seen once. The sample in question was peripheral blood, obtained 28 days after the second dose of the MenACWY control vaccine. This sequence originates from an adult who received the MenACWY meningococcal vaccine as a control. The chain has TRBV9 and TRBJ2-3; the D gene is possibly TRBD2 (6 bases). CDR3 amino acids: CASSVEGGSGTDTQYF. As DNA, the CDR3 is TGTGCCAGCAGCGTAGAGGGAGGCTCTGGCACAGATACGCAGTATTTT. Drawing the rest from reference TRBV9 and TRBJ2-3, the complete variable domain is DSGVTQTPKHLITATGQRVTLRCSPRSGDLSVYWYQQSLDQGLQFLIQYYNGEERAKGNILERFSAQQFPDLHSELNLSSLELGDSALYFCASSVEGGSGTDTQYFGPGTRLTVL.